Here is one TCR beta chain with its context. Antigen specificity is unknown. This entry belongs to a study of CD8+CD57+ T cells in acquired aplastic anemia. TCR beta VDJ combinations and CDR3 sequences were profiled from genomic DNA. TCRdb recomputed calls from the reads with MiXCR, one row per CDR3 protein. The sample shows 150,000 to 200,000 distinct CDR3 sequences, 40% to 50% of them seen only once. Per germline, CDR1 SGHRS and CDR2 YFSETQ. The CDR3 has 14 amino acids. V was trimmed by 1 base and J by 2 bases, leaving 9 bases between them. Findings and caveats of the study: Patients shared some 30 CD8+ CDR3 sequences with controls.

Before being chosen for sequencing, patients had shown CD8+CD57+ cell expansion by flow cytometry. Each patient carried a diagnosis of severe acquired aplastic anemia. Patients had received no therapy at the time of blood sampling. The receptor was isolated from a human donor with aplastic anemia. The sequenced material came from sorted CD4+, CD8+, or CD8+CD57+ T cells (not recorded which) from PBMCs. The chain joins TRBV5-1 to TRBJ2-5; TRBD1 is a possible D gene (6 bases). CDR3 region: CASSLFGQQETQYF. Here the CDR3 DNA reads TGCGCCAGCAGCTTGTTTGGACAGCAAGAGACCCAGTACTTC.